A selection of T cell receptor beta chains follows, all from one sample in a study of cytomegalovirus exposure and HLA in healthy donors. Only in-frame clones appear in the TCRdb table, and some are missing; sequencing was by immunoSEQ multiplex PCR. Of 150,000 to 200,000 clones listed, about 80% are singletons. Specimen: PBMCs. Receptors originate from a woman between 45 and 65 years old in good health and CMV-seronegative. CDR3s include the opening cysteine and the closing phenylalanine or tryptophan. Fields, in order: J gene, D gene, clone size, V gene, CDR3 protein, CDR3 DNA. A D gene is named only where the DNA matches it firmly. Rows give clone size only sometimes, using once, few, many, or a class for an expanded clone.

j_call: TRBJ2-5
d_call: NA
clone_size: few
v_call: TRBV5-1
cdr3_aa: CASSLAQLEETQYF
cdr3_nt: TGCGCCAGCAGCTTGGCCCAACTGGAAGAGACCCAGTACTTC

j_call: TRBJ2-7
d_call: NA
clone_size: NA
v_call: TRBV5-1
cdr3_aa: CASSDGVRAEQYF
cdr3_nt: TGCGCCAGCAGCGACGGTGTCAGGGCCGAGCAGTACTTC

j_call: TRBJ1-2
d_call: NA
clone_size: NA
v_call: TRBV29-1
cdr3_aa: CSAGGAHYGYTF
cdr3_nt: TGCAGCGCCGGCGGGGCCCACTATGGCTACACCTTC

j_call: TRBJ1-5
d_call: TRBD1
clone_size: few
v_call: TRBV19
cdr3_aa: CASQGDRVPNQPQHF
cdr3_nt: TGTGCCAGCCAGGGGGACAGGGTTCCCAATCAGCCCCAGCATTTT

j_call: TRBJ1-1
d_call: NA
clone_size: NA
v_call: TRBV18
cdr3_aa: CASSPPDRADTEAFF
cdr3_nt: TGTGCCAGCTCGCCCCCGGACAGAGCGGACACTGAAGCTTTCTTT

j_call: TRBJ2-7
d_call: NA
clone_size: NA
v_call: TRBV11-2
cdr3_aa: CASSSFYEQYF
cdr3_nt: TGTGCCAGCAGCTCTTTCTACGAGCAGTACTTC

j_call: TRBJ2-7
d_call: TRBD1
clone_size: NA
v_call: TRBV23-1
cdr3_aa: CASSHLWTGAYEQYF
cdr3_nt: TGCGCCAGCAGTCACCTCTGGACAGGGGCCTACGAGCAGTACTTC

j_call: TRBJ2-2
d_call: NA
clone_size: NA
v_call: TRBV29-1
cdr3_aa: CSVGRGAGELFF
cdr3_nt: TGCAGCGTTGGTAGGGGTGCCGGGGAGCTGTTTTTT

j_call: TRBJ1-4
d_call: NA
clone_size: once
v_call: TRBV4-1
cdr3_aa: CAGSQEDIGSSEKLFF
cdr3_nt: TGCGCCGGCAGCCAAGAGGACATAGGCAGTAGCGAAAAACTGTTTTTT

j_call: TRBJ1-2
d_call: NA
clone_size: NA
v_call: TRBV18
cdr3_aa: CASSPGQRVYSYTF
cdr3_nt: TGTGCCAGCTCACCCGGACAGAGAGTTTATAGCTACACCTTC

j_call: TRBJ1-1
d_call: TRBD1
clone_size: few
v_call: TRBV7-3
cdr3_aa: CASSPGTGRETEAFF
cdr3_nt: TGTGCCAGCAGCCCCGGGACAGGGAGGGAAACTGAAGCTTTCTTT

j_call: TRBJ2-6
d_call: TRBD1
clone_size: NA
v_call: TRBV2
cdr3_aa: CASLPGQGVSGANVLTF
cdr3_nt: TGTGCCAGCTTACCGGGACAGGGGGTGAGTGGGGCCAACGTCCTGACTTTC

j_call: TRBJ2-5
d_call: NA
clone_size: once
v_call: TRBV9
cdr3_aa: CASSVKGQGLGETQYF
cdr3_nt: TGTGCCAGCAGCGTAAAAGGGCAGGGGCTTGGGGAGACCCAGTACTTC

j_call: TRBJ2-1
d_call: TRBD2
clone_size: NA
v_call: TRBV4-3
cdr3_aa: CASSLIAGGSEQFF
cdr3_nt: TGCGCCAGCAGCCTAATAGCGGGGGGGAGTGAGCAGTTCTTC

j_call: TRBJ1-1
d_call: NA
clone_size: NA
v_call: TRBV28
cdr3_aa: CASSAAGFTEAFF
cdr3_nt: TGTGCCAGCAGCGCCGCGGGTTTTACTGAAGCTTTCTTT

j_call: TRBJ2-7
d_call: TRBD2
clone_size: NA
v_call: TRBV9
cdr3_aa: CASSVGGTSAQYF
cdr3_nt: TGTGCCAGCAGCGTAGGAGGGACTAGTGCACAGTACTTC

j_call: TRBJ1-1
d_call: TRBD1
clone_size: NA
v_call: TRBV7-9
cdr3_aa: CASSLVGGEAFF
cdr3_nt: TGTGCCAGCAGCCTGGTAGGGGGCGAAGCTTTCTTT

j_call: TRBJ2-3
d_call: TRBD2
clone_size: few
v_call: TRBV29-1
cdr3_aa: CSVGVAGFTDTQYF
cdr3_nt: TGCAGCGTTGGAGTAGCGGGGTTCACAGATACGCAGTATTTT

j_call: TRBJ1-2
d_call: TRBD1
clone_size: once
v_call: TRBV4-1
cdr3_aa: CASSQPRQGARGYTF
cdr3_nt: TGCGCCAGCAGCCAACCCCGACAGGGGGCGCGGGGCTACACCTTC

j_call: TRBJ1-1
d_call: NA
clone_size: once
v_call: TRBV5-1
cdr3_aa: CASSLEAQTGHLADKSEAFF
cdr3_nt: TGCGCCAGCAGCTTGGAGGCCCAGACGGGACACCTGGCCGACAAGAGCGAAGCTTTCTTT

j_call: TRBJ1-2
d_call: NA
clone_size: few
v_call: TRBV28
cdr3_aa: CASNGQGTNYGYTF
cdr3_nt: TGTGCCAGCAATGGCCAGGGGACGAACTATGGCTACACCTTC

j_call: TRBJ2-3
d_call: TRBD1
clone_size: NA
v_call: TRBV19
cdr3_aa: CASSPRQGPDTQYF
cdr3_nt: TGTGCCAGTAGTCCCCGACAGGGCCCAGATACGCAGTATTTT

j_call: TRBJ1-1
d_call: TRBD1
clone_size: few
v_call: TRBV5-8
cdr3_aa: CASSPQGTGGTEAFF
cdr3_nt: TGTGCCAGCAGCCCTCAGGGGACAGGGGGAACTGAAGCTTTCTTT

j_call: TRBJ2-7
d_call: NA
clone_size: NA
v_call: TRBV7-8
cdr3_aa: CASSLSWSLSYEQYF
cdr3_nt: TGTGCCAGCAGCTTATCGTGGTCCCTTAGCTACGAGCAGTACTTC

j_call: TRBJ2-1
d_call: TRBD2
clone_size: NA
v_call: TRBV30
cdr3_aa: CAWTSGQGNEQFF
cdr3_nt: TGTGCCTGGACTAGCGGGCAAGGTAATGAGCAGTTCTTC

j_call: TRBJ2-1
d_call: TRBD2
clone_size: NA
v_call: TRBV19
cdr3_aa: CASRETSGTTRQFF
cdr3_nt: TGTGCCAGTCGAGAGACTAGCGGTACTACACGGCAGTTCTTC

j_call: TRBJ2-2
d_call: NA
clone_size: NA
v_call: TRBV7-9
cdr3_aa: CATTRGNTGELFF
cdr3_nt: TGTGCCACCACTCGGGGTAACACCGGGGAGCTGTTTTTT

j_call: TRBJ2-5
d_call: NA
clone_size: NA
v_call: TRBV7-9
cdr3_aa: CASRGPAEGYQETQYF
cdr3_nt: TGTGCCAGCAGGGGCCCCGCGGAGGGGTACCAAGAGACCCAGTACTTC

j_call: TRBJ2-3
d_call: TRBD2
clone_size: NA
v_call: TRBV30
cdr3_aa: CAWRARGGTDTQYF
cdr3_nt: TGTGCCTGGAGGGCTCGGGGGGGCACAGATACGCAGTATTTT

j_call: TRBJ1-4
d_call: NA
clone_size: NA
v_call: TRBV18
cdr3_aa: CASSPGQREKLFF
cdr3_nt: TGTGCCAGCTCACCCGGACAGAGGGAAAAACTGTTTTTT

j_call: TRBJ2-7
d_call: NA
clone_size: NA
v_call: TRBV11-2
cdr3_aa: CASSLGFALTYEQYF
cdr3_nt: TGTGCCAGCAGCTTAGGATTTGCGCTGACCTACGAGCAGTACTTC